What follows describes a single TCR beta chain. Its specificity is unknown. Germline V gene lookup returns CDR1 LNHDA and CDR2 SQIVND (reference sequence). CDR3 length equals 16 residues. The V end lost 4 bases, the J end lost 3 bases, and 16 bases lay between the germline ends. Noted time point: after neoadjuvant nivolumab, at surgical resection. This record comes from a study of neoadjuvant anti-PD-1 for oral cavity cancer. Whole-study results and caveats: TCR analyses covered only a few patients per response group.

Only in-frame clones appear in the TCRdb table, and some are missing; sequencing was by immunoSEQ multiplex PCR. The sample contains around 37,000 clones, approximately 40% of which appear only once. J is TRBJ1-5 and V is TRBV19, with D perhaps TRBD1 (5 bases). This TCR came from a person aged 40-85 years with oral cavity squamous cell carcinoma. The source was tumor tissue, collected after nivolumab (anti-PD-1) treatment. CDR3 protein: CASSTGLLNLNQPQHF. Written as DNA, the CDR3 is TGTGCCAGTAGTACAGGGCTGCTAAACCTCAATCAGCCCCAGCATTTT.